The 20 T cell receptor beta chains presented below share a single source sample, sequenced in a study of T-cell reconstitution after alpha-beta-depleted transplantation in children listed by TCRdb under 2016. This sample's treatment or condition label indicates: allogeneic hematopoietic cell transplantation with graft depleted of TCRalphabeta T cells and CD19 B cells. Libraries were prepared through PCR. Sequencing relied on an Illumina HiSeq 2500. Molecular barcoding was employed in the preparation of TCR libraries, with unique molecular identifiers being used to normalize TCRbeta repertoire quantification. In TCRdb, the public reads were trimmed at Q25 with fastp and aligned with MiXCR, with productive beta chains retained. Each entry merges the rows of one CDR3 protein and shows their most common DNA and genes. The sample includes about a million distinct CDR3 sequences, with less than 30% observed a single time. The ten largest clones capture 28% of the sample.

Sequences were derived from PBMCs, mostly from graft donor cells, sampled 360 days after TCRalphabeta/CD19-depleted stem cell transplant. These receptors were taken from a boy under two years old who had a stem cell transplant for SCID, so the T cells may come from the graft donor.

The CDR3 loop is CASSNRDRWRIYNQPQHF. The CDR3 bases are TGTGCCAGCAGCAATAGGGACCGCTGGAGGATTTACAATCAGCCCCAGCATTTT. The genes are TRBV12-3 or TRBV12-4 and TRBJ1-5; a possible D gene is TRBD1 (5 bases). There are 18 residues in the CDR3. The V end was cut by 6 bases, the J end by 3 bases, with 24 bases between.

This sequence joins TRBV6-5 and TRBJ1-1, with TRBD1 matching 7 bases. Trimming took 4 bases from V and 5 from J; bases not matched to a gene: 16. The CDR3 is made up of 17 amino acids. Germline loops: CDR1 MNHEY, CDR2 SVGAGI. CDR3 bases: TGTGCCAGCAGTTTCCGACAGGGCGCCCCTTCTTTGACTGAAGCTTTCTTT. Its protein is CASSFRQGAPSLTEAFF.

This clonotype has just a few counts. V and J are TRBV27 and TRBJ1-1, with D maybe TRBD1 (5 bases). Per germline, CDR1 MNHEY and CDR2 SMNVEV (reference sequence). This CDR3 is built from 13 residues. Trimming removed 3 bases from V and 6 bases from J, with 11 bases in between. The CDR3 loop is CASSFQGGPEAFF. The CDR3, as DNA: TGTGCCAGCAGTTTCCAGGGCGGTCCTGAAGCTTTCTTT.

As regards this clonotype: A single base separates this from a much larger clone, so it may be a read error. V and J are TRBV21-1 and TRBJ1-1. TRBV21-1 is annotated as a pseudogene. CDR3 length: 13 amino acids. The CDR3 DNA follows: TGTGCCAGCAGCAAAGACGGGAACACTGAAGCTTTCTTT. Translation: CASSKDGNTEAFF.

CDR3 amino acids: CSARDGTGRYEQYF. The CDR3 DNA reads TGCAGTGCTAGAGATGGGACAGGGCGCTACGAGCAGTACTTC. The chain joins TRBV20-1 to TRBJ2-7; 9 bases line up with TRBD1. Trimming took 0 bases from V and 3 from J; bases not matched to a gene: 3. This CDR3 is built from 14 residues. Germline V CDR1 and CDR2: DFQATT, SNEGSKA (reference sequence).

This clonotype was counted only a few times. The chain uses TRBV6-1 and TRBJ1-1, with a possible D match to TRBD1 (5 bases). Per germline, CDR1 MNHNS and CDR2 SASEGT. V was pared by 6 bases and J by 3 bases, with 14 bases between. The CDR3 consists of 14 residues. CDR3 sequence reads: CASSLSRVHTEAFF. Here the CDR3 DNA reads TGTGCCAGCAGCTTAAGCAGGGTGCACACTGAAGCTTTCTTT.

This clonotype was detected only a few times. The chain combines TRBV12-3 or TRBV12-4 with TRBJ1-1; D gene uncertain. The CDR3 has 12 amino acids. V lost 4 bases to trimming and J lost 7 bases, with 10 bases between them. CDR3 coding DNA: TGTGCCAGCAGTTCCGACGAGGGTGAAGCTTTCTTT. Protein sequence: CASSSDEGEAFF.

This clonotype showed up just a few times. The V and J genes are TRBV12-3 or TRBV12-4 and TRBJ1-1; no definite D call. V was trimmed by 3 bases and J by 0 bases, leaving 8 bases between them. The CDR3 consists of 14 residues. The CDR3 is CASSFLAMNTEAFF. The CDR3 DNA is TGTGCCAGCAGTTTTTTGGCCATGAACACTGAAGCTTTCTTT.

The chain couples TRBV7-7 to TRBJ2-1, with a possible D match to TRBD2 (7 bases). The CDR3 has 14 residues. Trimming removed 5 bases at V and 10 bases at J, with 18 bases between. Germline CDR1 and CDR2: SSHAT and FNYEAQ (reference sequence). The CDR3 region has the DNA TGTGCCAGCAGCCCAGCGGGACAAGAATGGGAGCAGTTCTTC. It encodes CASSPAGQEWEQFF.

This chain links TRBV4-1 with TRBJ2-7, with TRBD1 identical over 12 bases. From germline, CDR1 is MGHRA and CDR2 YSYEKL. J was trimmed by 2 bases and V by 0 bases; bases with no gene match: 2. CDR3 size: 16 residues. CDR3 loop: CASSQEGTGGPYEQYF. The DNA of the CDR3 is TGCGCCAGCAGCCAAGAGGGGACAGGGGGCCCCTACGAGCAGTACTTC.

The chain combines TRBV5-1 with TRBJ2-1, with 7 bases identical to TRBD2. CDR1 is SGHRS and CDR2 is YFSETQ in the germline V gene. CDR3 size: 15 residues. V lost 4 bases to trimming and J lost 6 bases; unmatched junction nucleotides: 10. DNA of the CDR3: TGCGCCAGCAGCCCCCTCAGGGACTACTCCAATGAGCAGTTCTTC. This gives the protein CASSPLRDYSNEQFF.

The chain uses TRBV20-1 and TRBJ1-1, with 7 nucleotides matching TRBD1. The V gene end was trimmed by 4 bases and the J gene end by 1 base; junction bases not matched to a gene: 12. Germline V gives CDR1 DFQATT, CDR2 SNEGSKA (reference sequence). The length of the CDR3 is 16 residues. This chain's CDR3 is CSANFQGVIRNTEAFF. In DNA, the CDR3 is TGCAGTGCTAACTTCCAGGGGGTTATACGGAACACTGAAGCTTTCTTT.

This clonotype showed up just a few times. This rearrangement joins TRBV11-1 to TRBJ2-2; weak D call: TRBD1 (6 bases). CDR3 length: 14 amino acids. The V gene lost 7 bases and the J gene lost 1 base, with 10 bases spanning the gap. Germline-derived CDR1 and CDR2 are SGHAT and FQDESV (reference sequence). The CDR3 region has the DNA TGTGCCAGCACTTCGGGACAGAACACCGGGGAGCTGTTTTTT. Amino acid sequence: CASTSGQNTGELFF.

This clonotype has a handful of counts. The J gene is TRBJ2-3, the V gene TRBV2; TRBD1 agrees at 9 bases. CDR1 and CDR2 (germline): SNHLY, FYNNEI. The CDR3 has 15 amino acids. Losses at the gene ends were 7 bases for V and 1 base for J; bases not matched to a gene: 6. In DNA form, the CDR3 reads TGTGCCAGCAAAACACAGGGGGCGCGCACAGATACGCAGTATTTT. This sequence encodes CASKTQGARTDTQYF.

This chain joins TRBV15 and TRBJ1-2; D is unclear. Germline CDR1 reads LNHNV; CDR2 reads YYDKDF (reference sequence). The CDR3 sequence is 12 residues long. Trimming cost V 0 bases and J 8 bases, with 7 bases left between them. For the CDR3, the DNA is TGTGCCACCAGCAGAGATCGTGGGGGCTACACCTTC. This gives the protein CATSRDRGGYTF.

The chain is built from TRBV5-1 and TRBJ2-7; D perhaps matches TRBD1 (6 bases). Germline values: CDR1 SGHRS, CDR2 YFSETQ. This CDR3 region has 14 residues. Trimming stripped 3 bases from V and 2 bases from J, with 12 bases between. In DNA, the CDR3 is TGCGCCAGCAGCTGGACAGTAGTTCCCTACGAGCAGTACTTC. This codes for CASSWTVVPYEQYF.

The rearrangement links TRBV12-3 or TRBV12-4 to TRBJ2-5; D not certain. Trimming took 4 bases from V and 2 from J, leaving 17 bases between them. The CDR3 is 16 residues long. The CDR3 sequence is CASSSVWASPQETQYF. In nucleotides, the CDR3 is TGTGCCAGCAGTTCCGTTTGGGCCTCCCCTCAAGAGACCCAGTACTTC.

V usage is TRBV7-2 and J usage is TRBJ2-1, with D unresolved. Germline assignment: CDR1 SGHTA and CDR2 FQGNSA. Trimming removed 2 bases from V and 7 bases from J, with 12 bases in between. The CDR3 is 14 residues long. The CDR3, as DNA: TGTGCCAGCAGCTTAAGAAGTAAACCAAATGAGCAGTTCTTC. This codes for CASSLRSKPNEQFF.

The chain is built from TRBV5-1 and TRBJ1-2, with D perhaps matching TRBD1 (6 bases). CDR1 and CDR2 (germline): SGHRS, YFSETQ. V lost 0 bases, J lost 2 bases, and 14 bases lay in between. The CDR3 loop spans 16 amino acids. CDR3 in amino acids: CASSLAQTGANYGYTF. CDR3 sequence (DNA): TGCGCCAGCAGCTTGGCCCAGACAGGAGCCAACTATGGCTACACCTTC.

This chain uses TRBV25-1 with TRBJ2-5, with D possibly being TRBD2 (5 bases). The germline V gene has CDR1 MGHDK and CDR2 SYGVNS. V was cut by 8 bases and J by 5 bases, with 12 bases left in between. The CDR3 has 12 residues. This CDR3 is CASAWTGETQYF. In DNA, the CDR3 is TGTGCCAGCGCCTGGACGGGGGAGACCCAGTACTTC.